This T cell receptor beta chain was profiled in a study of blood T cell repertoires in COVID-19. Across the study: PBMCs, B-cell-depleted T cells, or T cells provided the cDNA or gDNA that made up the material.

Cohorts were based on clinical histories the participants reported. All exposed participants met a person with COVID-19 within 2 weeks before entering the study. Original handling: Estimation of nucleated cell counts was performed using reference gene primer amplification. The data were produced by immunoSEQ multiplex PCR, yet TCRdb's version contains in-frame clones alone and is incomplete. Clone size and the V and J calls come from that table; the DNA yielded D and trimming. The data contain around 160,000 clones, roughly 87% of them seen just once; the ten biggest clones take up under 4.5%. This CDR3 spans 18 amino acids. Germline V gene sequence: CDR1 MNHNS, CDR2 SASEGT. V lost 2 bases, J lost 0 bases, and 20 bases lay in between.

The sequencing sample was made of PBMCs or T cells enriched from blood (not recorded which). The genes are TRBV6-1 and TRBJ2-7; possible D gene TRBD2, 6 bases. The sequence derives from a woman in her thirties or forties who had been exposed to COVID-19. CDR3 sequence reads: CASSELGLSIASSYEQYF. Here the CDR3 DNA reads TGTGCCAGCAGTGAATTGGGACTTTCAATTGCCAGCTCCTACGAGCAGTACTTC.